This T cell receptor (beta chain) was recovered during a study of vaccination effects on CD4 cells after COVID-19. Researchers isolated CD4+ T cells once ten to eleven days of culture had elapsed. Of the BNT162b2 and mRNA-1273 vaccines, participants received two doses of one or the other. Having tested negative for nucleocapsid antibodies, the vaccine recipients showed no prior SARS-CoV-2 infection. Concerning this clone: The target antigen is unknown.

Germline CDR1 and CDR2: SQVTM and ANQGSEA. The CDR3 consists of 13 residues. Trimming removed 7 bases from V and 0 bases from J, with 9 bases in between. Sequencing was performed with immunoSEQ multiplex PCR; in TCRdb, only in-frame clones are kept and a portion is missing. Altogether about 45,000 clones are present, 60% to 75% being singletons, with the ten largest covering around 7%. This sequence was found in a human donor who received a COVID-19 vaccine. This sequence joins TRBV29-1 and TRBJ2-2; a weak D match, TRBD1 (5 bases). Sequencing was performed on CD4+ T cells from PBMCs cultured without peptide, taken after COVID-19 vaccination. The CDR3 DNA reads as TGCAGCGCGGACACCCCGAACACCGGGGAGCTGTTTTTT. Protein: CSADTPNTGELFF.